This T cell receptor (beta chain) emerged from a study of blood T cells in healthy people across ages. Study-wide results and caveats: When one million T cells were used, diversity estimates were thought to be underestimates. CMV infection status of these donors was not known.

Comments on this clonotype: No antigen is known for it.

The donors, all healthy, were Caucasians living in Russia, aged roughly 6 to 100. A second PCR of roughly 7 to 11 cycles used a sample-barcoded 5' primer and a J-beta primer mix. With 12 random nucleotides, a template-switch adaptor tagged each individual cDNA molecule. Each CDR3 protein gets one entry after TCRdb re-called the 5' RACE reads with MiXCR. The data hold some 640,000 distinct CDR3 sequences, with approximately 49% observed a single time. This CDR3 has 14 amino acids. Germline loops: CDR1 DFQATT, CDR2 SNEGSKA (reference sequence). The receptor was isolated from a woman aged 55-70 years in good health. The V and J genes are TRBV20-1 and TRBJ2-7; D could derive from TRBD1 or TRBD2 (5 bases each). The J call may be wrong; the DNA end is better matched by TRBJ2-5. The sequenced sample was blood. The CDR3 loop reads CSAPRGGRGETQYF. In DNA form, the CDR3 reads TGCAGTGCACCTCGGGGCGGGCGCGGGGAGACCCAGTACTTC.